This TCR beta chain is from a study of radiation and T cells in renal cell carcinoma. This clone occurred a few times. Profiled with immunoSEQ multiplex PCR; TCRdb holds only in-frame clones, not every one. Of over 35,000 clones listed, roughly four fifths were seen once; the top ten hold around 26%. The time point denotes: blood 4 weeks post-SBRT, at nephrectomy. This sample's treatment: 15 Gy SBRT to primary tumor, nephrectomy 4 weeks later. Germline loops: CDR1 SGHKS, CDR2 YYEKEE (reference sequence). V lost 4 bases to trimming and J lost 5 bases; unmatched junction nucleotides: 2. The CDR3 sequence is 13 residues long.

V gene TRBV5-5 combines with J gene TRBJ2-1, with 8 nucleotides matching TRBD2. This specimen was blood, taken from a patient whose treatment included radiotherapy and nephrectomy. This TCR was sampled from a woman between 65 and 79 years old with renal cell carcinoma. CDR3 sequence reads: CASSGAGDNEQFF. The CDR3 coding sequence is TGTGCCAGCAGCGGAGCGGGGGACAATGAGCAGTTCTTC.